This T cell receptor beta chain was retrieved from a study of blood T cell repertoires in COVID-19 (dated by TCRdb to about 2020). Study-wide context: Samples covering the acute and convalescent phases of COVID-19 were provided by collaborators in the United States, Italy and Spain. The prospective study material was composed of cDNA or gDNA derived from T cells, B-cell-depleted T cells, or PBMCs. Subjects who had been exposed to COVID-19, were actively infected with it, or had recovered from it provided the deeply sampled blood TCRbeta repertoires that made up the dataset. A freely available public database, intended as a resource for researchers studying the immune response to SARS-CoV-2, is where the repertoires were released. Samples were obtained from the ongoing ImmuneRACE study (first 160 participants) and from about 1,300 subjects provided by 6 global collaborators. The sample metadata nearly always contained a de-identified subject ID, COVID-19 status, age in years and sex. Where available, HLA class I and class II types were taken from metadata supplied by the sample provider and were not determined by assay-based typing.

The table lists this clone with a few counts. The antigen it binds to is not known. The input lacks base qualities; no much larger clone sits a single base away. The paper's findings and limits, for the study overall: The quantity of clinical and demographic metadata differed by source and by participant and was supplied without curation.

TCRbeta CDR3 regions were amplified from genomic DNA by means of the immunoSEQ Assay, a bias-controlled multiplex PCR. On the authors' methods: Nucleated cell counts per sample were estimated from amplification of reference gene primers within the assay. To quantify the absolute abundance of each unique TCRbeta CDR3 rearrangement, sequence reads were collapsed and filtered. For each sample, productive Simpson clonality was calculated as the square root of Simpson's diversity index over productive rearrangements. TCRdb holds this immuneACCESS table with in-frame rearrangements only. Some clones are missing; in checked studies, unresolved V genes explain under half, and the rest has no known cause. V and J calls and clone size are as listed in that table; D and trimming were resolved from the DNA. The sample table lists tens of thousands of clones, around 74% of them with a count of one. The ten largest clonotypes hold 5.4% of the sample.

Whole blood was collected in K2EDTA tubes by collaborating institutions according to the institutions' own protocols. For TCRbeta analysis, collaborator samples were shipped as frozen whole blood, as isolated PBMCs, or as DNA extracted from either sample type. The CDR3 has 18 amino acids, counting the end cysteine and phenylalanine. The retained sequence is limited to the CDR3, 54 bases, with the frame set at the first base. Cut back by 7 bases and 2 bases, the V and J ends lie 26 bases apart. CDR1 MNHEY and CDR2 SMNVEV are derived from the germline V gene (reference sequence). The receptor's source is a woman over 75 with active or convalescent COVID-19. This receptor chain uses TRBV27 and TRBJ2-5, and perhaps TRBD2 as D gene, on 5 matching bases. Sequenced material: peripheral blood. The CDR3 amino acid sequence is: CASTNIIRGARKQETQYF. The nucleotide sequence reads TGTGCCAGCACAAATATCATCCGGGGAGCCCGGAAACAAGAGACCCAGTACTTC.